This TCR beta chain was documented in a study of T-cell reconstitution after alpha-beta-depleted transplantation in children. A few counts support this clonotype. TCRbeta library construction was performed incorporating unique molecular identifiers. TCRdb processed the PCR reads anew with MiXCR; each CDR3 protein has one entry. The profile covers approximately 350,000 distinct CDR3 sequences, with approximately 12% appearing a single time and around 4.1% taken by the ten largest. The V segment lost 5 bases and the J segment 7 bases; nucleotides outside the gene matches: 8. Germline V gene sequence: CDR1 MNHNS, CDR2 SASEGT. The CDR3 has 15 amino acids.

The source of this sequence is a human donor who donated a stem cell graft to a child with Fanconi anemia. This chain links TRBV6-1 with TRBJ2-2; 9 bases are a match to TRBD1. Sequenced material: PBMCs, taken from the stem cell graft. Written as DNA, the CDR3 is TGTGCCAGCAGTCAGGACAGGGGTGTTGACGGGGAGCTGTTTTTT. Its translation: CASSQDRGVDGELFF.